This is a list of T cell receptor beta chains from one sample in a study of human T cells and chemical hapten exposure. One entry per CDR3 protein results from TCRdb running MiXCR on the RACE reads. The table lists a few hundred thousand distinct CDR3 sequences, about 6.3% of them singletons. The sample in question was whole blood, obtained in connection with sensitization to the hapten diphenylcyclopropenone (DPC). These receptors were obtained from a woman aged 18-29 years with alopecia areata. Some clones in this sample may be carry-over from other donors' samples. Both conserved end residues are part of each CDR3. The order of the fields is D gene, clone size, V gene, J gene, CDR3 protein, CDR3 DNA. A D gene is named only where the DNA matches it firmly. Clone size is given for some rows only: seen once, a few or many times, or a class if the clone is expanded.

D: .; size: few; V: TRBV5-6; J: TRBJ1-2; CDR3: CASSLAGLANYGYTF; DNA: TGTGCCAGCAGCTTGGCAGGGCTAGCTAACTATGGCTACACCTTC
D: TRBD2; size: .; V: TRBV20-1; J: TRBJ2-3; CDR3: CSPKAGGTDTQYF; DNA: TGCAGTCCGAAAGCGGGGGGGACAGATACGCAGTATTTT
D: TRBD1; size: few; V: TRBV10-3; J: TRBJ2-3; CDR3: CAISETGGVDTQYF; DNA: TGTGCCATCAGTGAGACAGGGGGCGTAGATACGCAGTATTTT
D: .; size: few; V: TRBV6-1; J: TRBJ2-1; CDR3: CASKNGVYNEQFF; DNA: TGTGCCAGCAAAAACGGGGTCTACAATGAGCAGTTCTTC
D: .; size: many; V: TRBV28; J: TRBJ1-2; CDR3: CASSLRSWDQQGTNYGYTF; DNA: TGTGCCAGCAGTTTGAGGAGTTGGGATCAACAGGGAACTAACTATGGCTACACCTTC
D: .; size: .; V: TRBV19; J: TRBJ1-1; CDR3: CASSMLGRTVVPSEAFF; DNA: TGTGCCAGTAGTATGTTGGGCAGGACGGTGGTGCCCTCTGAAGCTTTCTTT
D: .; size: .; V: TRBV20-1; J: TRBJ1-4; CDR3: CSSGDSREKLFF; DNA: TGCAGTTCTGGGGATTCTCGAGAAAAACTGTTTTTT
D: TRBD2; size: .; V: TRBV7-2; J: TRBJ2-3; CDR3: CASSSQRGGRDTQYF; DNA: TGTGCCAGCAGCTCACAGCGGGGGGGCCGGGATACGCAGTATTTT
D: .; size: many; V: TRBV7-6; J: TRBJ2-5; CDR3: CASSPPSRSQETQYF; DNA: TGTGCCAGCAGCCCCCCAAGCCGTAGCCAAGAGACCCAGTACTTC
D: TRBD1; size: .; V: TRBV6-2/TRBV6-3; J: TRBJ1-2; CDR3: CASNYRTGSSGYTF; DNA: TGTGCCAGCAATTACCGGACAGGGTCGAGTGGCTACACCTTC
D: .; size: .; V: TRBV7-6; J: TRBJ2-7; CDR3: CASSLAKPYEQYF; DNA: TGTGCCAGCAGCTTAGCGAAGCCATACGAGCAGTACTTC
D: TRBD1; size: .; V: TRBV29-1; J: TRBJ1-1; CDR3: CSGGDRDTEAFF; DNA: TGCAGCGGCGGAGACAGGGACACTGAAGCTTTCTTT
D: TRBD1; size: many; V: TRBV7-8; J: TRBJ1-5; CDR3: CASSVTGTGNQPQHF; DNA: TGTGCCAGCAGCGTAACCGGGACAGGGAATCAGCCCCAGCATTTT
D: TRBD1; size: many; V: TRBV10-3; J: TRBJ1-4; CDR3: CAISEGQGNEKLFF; DNA: TGTGCCATCAGTGAGGGACAGGGGAATGAAAAACTGTTTTTT
D: TRBD1; size: few; V: TRBV5-6; J: TRBJ2-1; CDR3: CASIHRYRGRNEQFF; DNA: TGTGCCAGCATCCACCGGTACAGGGGAAGGAATGAGCAGTTCTTC
D: .; size: few; V: TRBV7-9; J: TRBJ2-3; CDR3: CASSFTGTDTQYF; DNA: TGTGCCAGCAGCTTCACAGGCACAGATACGCAGTATTTT
D: .; size: .; V: TRBV7-8; J: TRBJ1-6; CDR3: CASSLNGRNSPLHF; DNA: TGTGCCAGCAGCTTGAATGGCCGTAATTCACCCCTCCACTTT
D: .; size: few; V: TRBV7-2; J: TRBJ2-2; CDR3: CASSPQITGELFF; DNA: TGTGCCAGCAGCCCGCAGATCACCGGGGAGCTGTTTTTT
D: .; size: few; V: TRBV6-5; J: TRBJ2-3; CDR3: CASSYTDTSSTDTQYF; DNA: TGTGCCAGCAGTTACACCGACACATCTAGCACAGATACGCAGTATTTT
D: .; size: few; V: TRBV3-1; J: TRBJ1-1; CDR3: CASTRKGTEAFF; DNA: TGTGCCAGCACCCGTAAAGGTACTGAAGCTTTCTTT
D: .; size: .; V: TRBV7-9; J: TRBJ2-2; CDR3: CASSFNSVGELFF; DNA: TGTGCCAGCAGCTTTAATTCTGTCGGGGAGCTGTTTTTT
D: .; size: few; V: TRBV6-5; J: TRBJ1-5; CDR3: CASSYSIGLGQPQHF; DNA: TGTGCCAGCAGTTACTCGATAGGGTTAGGTCAGCCCCAGCATTTT
D: .; size: many; V: TRBV9; J: TRBJ2-1; CDR3: CASSVGLGSRYNEQFF; DNA: TGTGCCAGCAGCGTAGGTCTGGGGTCCCGTTACAATGAGCAGTTCTTC
D: .; size: many; V: TRBV19; J: TRBJ1-2; CDR3: CASSIGQGLAGHGYTF; DNA: TGTGCCAGTAGTATCGGGCAGGGGCTAGCAGGACACGGCTACACCTTC
D: TRBD2; size: many; V: TRBV9; J: TRBJ2-3; CDR3: CASSETLTSGDSLGTDTQYF; DNA: TGTGCCAGCAGCGAGACTCTGACTAGCGGGGATAGCCTCGGCACAGATACGCAGTATTTT
D: TRBD1; size: many; V: TRBV4-3; J: TRBJ2-6; CDR3: CASSPRLGQETSSGANVLTF; DNA: TGCGCCAGCAGCCCCCGGCTAGGACAGGAGACTTCCTCTGGGGCCAACGTCCTGACTTTC
D: .; size: .; V: TRBV3-1; J: TRBJ2-2; CDR3: CASSQDLETGELFF; DNA: TGTGCCAGCAGCCAAGATCTTGAAACCGGGGAGCTGTTTTTT
D: TRBD1; size: many; V: TRBV6-5; J: TRBJ1-5; CDR3: CASSRDRARQPQHF; DNA: TGTGCCAGCAGTAGAGACAGGGCGAGGCAGCCCCAGCATTTT
D: TRBD1; size: few; V: TRBV5-6; J: TRBJ1-1; CDR3: CASSLGPGDRNTEAFF; DNA: TGTGCCAGCAGCTTAGGGCCGGGGGACAGGAACACTGAAGCTTTCTTT
D: .; size: few; V: TRBV7-2; J: TRBJ1-1; CDR3: CASSLGPANTEAFF; DNA: TGTGCCAGCAGCTTAGGTCCGGCGAACACTGAAGCTTTCTTT
D: .; size: few; V: TRBV7-3; J: TRBJ2-7; CDR3: CASSLMAGMEREQYF; DNA: TGTGCCAGCAGCTTAATGGCAGGTATGGAGCGCGAGCAGTACTTC
D: .; size: .; V: TRBV18; J: TRBJ1-4; CDR3: CASSPSGPGDEKLFF; DNA: TGTGCCAGCTCACCCTCAGGGCCTGGGGATGAAAAACTGTTTTTT
D: TRBD1; size: few; V: TRBV6-5; J: TRBJ1-2; CDR3: CASSSGGADYGYTF; DNA: TGTGCCAGCAGTTCAGGGGGCGCCGACTATGGCTACACCTTC
D: .; size: many; V: TRBV20-1; J: TRBJ1-4; CDR3: CSARDRTTNEKLFF; DNA: TGCAGTGCTAGGGACAGAACAACTAATGAAAAACTGTTTTTT
D: TRBD1; size: many; V: TRBV6-2/TRBV6-3; J: TRBJ1-1; CDR3: CASSYSTGLAEAFF; DNA: TGTGCCAGCAGTTACTCGACAGGGTTGGCTGAAGCTTTCTTT
D: TRBD1; size: .; V: TRBV28; J: TRBJ2-7; CDR3: CASSSTGGARYEQYF; DNA: TGTGCCAGCAGTTCAACAGGGGGCGCGCGGTACGAGCAGTACTTC
D: TRBD1; size: many; V: TRBV11-2; J: TRBJ2-1; CDR3: CASSPHLGQGYNEQFF; DNA: TGTGCCAGCAGCCCTCACCTGGGACAGGGATACAATGAGCAGTTCTTC
D: TRBD1; size: few; V: TRBV7-3; J: TRBJ2-3; CDR3: CASSLTGEGDTQYF; DNA: TGTGCCAGCAGCTTGACAGGGGAAGGCGATACGCAGTATTTT
D: .; size: many; V: TRBV5-1; J: TRBJ2-3; CDR3: CASSLGLTGSTVTDTQYF; DNA: TGCGCCAGCAGCTTGGGCCTGACGGGGAGCACCGTCACAGATACGCAGTATTTT
D: .; size: many; V: TRBV14; J: TRBJ1-1; CDR3: CASSRLTANTEAFF; DNA: TGTGCCAGCAGCCGCTTGACAGCGAACACTGAAGCTTTCTTT
D: .; size: .; V: TRBV7-8; J: TRBJ2-3; CDR3: CASSLAHYTDTQYF; DNA: TGTGCCAGCAGCTTAGCCCACTACACAGATACGCAGTATTTT
D: TRBD1; size: .; V: TRBV5-1; J: TRBJ2-7; CDR3: CASSWSTGGSYEQYF; DNA: TGCGCCAGCAGCTGGAGCACAGGGGGATCCTACGAGCAGTACTTC
D: .; size: few; V: TRBV4-3; J: TRBJ2-2; CDR3: CASSQVQSTGELFF; DNA: TGCGCCAGCAGCCAAGTTCAAAGCACCGGGGAGCTGTTTTTT
D: .; size: .; V: TRBV7-2; J: TRBJ1-4; CDR3: CASSPGPSANEKLFF; DNA: TGTGCCAGCAGCCCAGGTCCCTCTGCCAATGAAAAACTGTTTTTT
D: .; size: .; V: TRBV11-2; J: TRBJ2-1; CDR3: CASSPLRGLYNEQFF; DNA: TGTGCCAGCAGCCCATTACGGGGACTCTACAATGAGCAGTTCTTC
D: .; size: many; V: TRBV14; J: TRBJ1-1; CDR3: CASSSWGLNTEAFF; DNA: TGTGCCAGCAGCTCTTGGGGCTTGAACACTGAAGCTTTCTTT
D: .; size: .; V: TRBV28; J: TRBJ1-1; CDR3: CGVGENTEAFF; DNA: TGTGGGGTCGGGGAAAACACTGAAGCTTTCTTT
D: TRBD1; size: few; V: TRBV2; J: TRBJ1-5; CDR3: CASNTGGAKQPQHF; DNA: TGTGCCAGTAATACAGGGGGCGCGAAGCAGCCCCAGCATTTT
D: TRBD1; size: .; V: TRBV7-2; J: TRBJ1-1; CDR3: CASRPGTGDEAFF; DNA: TGTGCCAGCAGACCTGGGACAGGGGATGAAGCTTTCTTT
D: .; size: few; V: TRBV5-1; J: TRBJ1-1; CDR3: CASSSQVLDLNTEAFF; DNA: TGCGCCAGCAGCTCTCAGGTCCTGGACTTGAACACTGAAGCTTTCTTT
D: .; size: .; V: TRBV20-1; J: TRBJ2-7; CDR3: CSAIGGRSYEQYF; DNA: TGCAGTGCTATTGGGGGTCGCTCCTACGAGCAGTACTTC
D: .; size: .; V: TRBV20-1; J: TRBJ1-1; CDR3: CSARELRGDEAFF; DNA: TGCAGTGCTAGAGAGCTCCGTGGGGATGAAGCTTTCTTT
D: .; size: .; V: TRBV5-1; J: TRBJ2-7; CDR3: CASSLAVKLGEQYF; DNA: TGCGCCAGCAGCTTGGCGGTTAAATTGGGAGAGCAGTACTTC
D: .; size: many; V: TRBV9; J: TRBJ1-2; CDR3: CASSVGPKKQTYGYTF; DNA: TGTGCCAGCAGCGTAGGCCCCAAGAAACAGACCTATGGCTACACCTTC
D: TRBD2; size: few; V: TRBV5-1; J: TRBJ2-5; CDR3: CASSWELAGQETQYF; DNA: TGCGCCAGCAGCTGGGAACTAGCGGGCCAAGAGACCCAGTACTTC
D: .; size: many; V: TRBV5-1; J: TRBJ2-5; CDR3: CASSLDSTKETQYF; DNA: TGCGCCAGCAGCTTGGACAGTACTAAAGAGACCCAGTACTTC
D: .; size: many; V: TRBV10-3; J: TRBJ2-3; CDR3: CATLGASSTDTQYF; DNA: TGTGCCACCCTGGGCGCGAGTAGCACAGATACGCAGTATTTT